The clone carrying this T cell receptor beta chain was found many times. Its antigen remains unidentified. CDR1 is MNHNS, CDR2 SASEGT, per germline. The CDR3 contains 14 residues. V lost 8 bases and J 0 bases, leaving 11 bases between the germline ends. Patients between 18 and 65 years old had hyperthyroidism, newly diagnosed and lasting under 2 months. Using around 10 ml of fresh peripheral blood, PBMCs were prepared. This entry comes from a study of T cells in Graves' hyperthyroidism and ophthalmopathy. Study-level points and caveats: Separating ophthalmopathy from stable hyperthyroidism was achieved by a 13 V-J model. Blood also carried most thyroid clonotypes expanded above 0.001.

It was RNA transcripts that yielded the amplified TCR beta CDR3 regions. With the HTBI primer set, the TCR CDR3 went through a first round of RT-PCR. Each CDR3 protein is one row after TCRdb ran MiXCR on the multiplex PCR reads. Among 300,000 to 450,000 distinct CDR3 sequences listed, about 15% were seen once. Specimen: blood. The chain links TRBV6-1 to TRBJ1-5; a possible D gene is TRBD1 (5 bases). The origin of this receptor is a woman in her fifties or sixties with Graves' hyperthyroidism. The CDR3 sequence is CASATRDSNQPQHF. Here the CDR3 DNA reads TGTGCCAGCGCAACCAGGGATAGCAATCAGCCCCAGCATTTT.